The clone carrying this TCR beta chain turned up a few times. The ends were cut back, 5 bases at V and 2 bases at J, with 9 bases in the middle. The CDR3 extends over 13 amino acids. Germline CDR1 is SEHNR and CDR2 is FQNEAQ (reference sequence). This specimen comes from a study of molecular identifiers for immune sequencing clone quantification. One entry per CDR3 protein results from TCRdb running MiXCR on the PCR reads. The table lists 40,000 to 65,000 distinct CDR3 sequences, roughly 36% of them singletons. Naive CD8 T cells underwent sorting with the CD8+CD4-CCR7+CD45RA+ definition. The material sequenced was naive CD8+ T cells from blood, with Jurkat cell RNA spiked in. Subset reported: FACS-sorted CD8+CD4-CCR7+CD45RA+ naive T cells. The genes are TRBV7-9 and TRBJ1-2; D is perhaps TRBD1 (5 bases). This receptor was obtained from a human donor in good health. Some libraries in this study had Jurkat cell RNA spiked in. This chain's CDR3 is CASSTTGNYGYTF. CDR3 DNA: TGTGCCAGCAGCACAACAGGAAACTATGGCTACACCTTC.